This TCR beta chain comes out of a study of T cells after posttransplantation cyclophosphamide (TCRdb year 2016). Study-wide context: T cell repertoire reconstitution was tracked by TRB sequencing after myeloablative bone marrow transplantation in which posttransplantation cyclophosphamide was used as GVHD prophylaxis. Samples from approximately 40 PTCy-treated patients and approximately 15 related bone marrow donors of those patients were subjected to antigen receptor sequencing. Blood from all 35 or so PTCy patients with 1-year posttransplant specimens was subjected to TRB sequencing. In 3 patients, TRB sequencing was also performed on up to about 3 more blood samples taken 2 to 5.2 years after transplant, and in 4 patients, pretransplant blood was also TRB-sequenced. Because TRA and TRB clonality correlated tightly in some ten samples, later TCR analyses were limited to TRB. Public TRB sequences were checked against a database of over 3,500 sequences associated with responses to pathogens, tumor antigens, self-antigens and alloantigens.

On the day of marrow donation, related bone marrow donors gave peripheral blood samples. Peripheral blood and bone marrow mononuclear cells were isolated by Ficoll-Hypaque density centrifugation and cryopreserved. With regard to this clone: Its binding antigen is unknown. Per-base quality was not reported, and no clone a single base away is much larger than it.

V has 4 bases trimmed and J has 3 bases trimmed; junction bases matching no gene number 8. CDR1 is given as SGHTS and CDR2 as YDEGEE, both from the germline V gene. From the cysteine up to the phenylalanine, the CDR3 has a length of 15 residues. Only the CDR3 region is kept as DNA, spanning 45 bases read in frame from base 1. Study-wide conclusions, independent of this receptor: Across 45 patients, recipient CMV seropositivity and CMV reactivation were highly associated with TRB clonality; PTCy diversity was similar to CNI/methotrexate controls. Donor-recipient similarity was low at 1-2 months but increased during the first year, and donor CD8+ memory clones often dominated later blood repertoires. The TRB repertoires of T cells infiltrating skin or GI tract showed only limited overlap with the TRB repertoires of T cells in blood.

Genomic DNA was used for TRB sequencing, which was performed with the immunoSEQ assay at survey resolution or with the hsTCRB kit. Per the original workflow: The immunoSEQ software was used for initial read processing, and the LymphoSeq R package was used for repertoire analyses. Clonality was computed as 1 minus normalized Shannon entropy, and a Gini coefficient was also calculated for each TRB dataset. To infer phenotypes in unsorted samples, TRB sequences from sorted subsets of the recipient or donor were mapped onto unsorted samples from the same recipient. TCRdb stores this immuneACCESS table with in-frame sequences only. Part of the clones is absent; in the studies checked, under half of the shortfall reflects unresolved V genes, and no reason is known for the rest. V and J calls and clone size are as listed in that table; D and trimming were resolved from the DNA. A total of 66,000 or so clones appear in this sample, 93% of them only once. The ten largest make up approximately 2.7% of the sample.

This sequence was found in a woman aged 25-40 years in good health and a related stem cell transplant donor. The rearrangement combines TRBV5-8 with TRBJ2-5; 8 bases in the middle match TRBD2. The sample consisted of PBMCs. The bases are TGTGCCAGCAGCGTCCCGGGACTAGGTGAAGAGACCCAGTACTTC. Translated, this is CASSVPGLGEETQYF.